The 3 T cell receptor beta chains below come from one sample, sequenced in a study of blood T cell repertoires in COVID-19. Libraries were prepared by immunoSEQ multiplex PCR; TCRdb keeps only in-frame clonotypes and omits some of them. Here the sample spans roughly 200,000 clones, around 84% being singletons. Input material: peripheral blood. All receptors derive from an elderly man with acute or convalescent COVID-19.

The chain links TRBV19 to TRBJ1-2; the match to TRBD1 covers 8 bases. Germline CDR1 LNHDA, CDR2 SQIVND (reference sequence). CDR3 length equals 12 residues. J gave up 7 bases and V 5 bases, and 3 bases lay outside the gene matches. The CDR3 sequence: CASSRQGLGYTF. CDR3 DNA sequence: TGTGCCAGTAGTCGACAGGGGCTTGGCTACACCTTC. Full variable domain (outside the CDR3, taken from reference TRBV19 and TRBJ1-2): DGGITQSPKYLFRKEGQNVTLSCEQNLNHDAMYWYRQDPGQGLRLIYYSQIVNDFQKGDIAEGYSVSREKKESFPLTVTSAQKNPTAFYLCASSRQGLGYTFGSGTRLTVV.

CDR3 amino acids: CASSLFRDQETQYF. The CDR3 DNA reads TGTGCCAGCAGTTTATTCAGGGACCAAGAGACCCAGTACTTC. The chain is built from TRBV27 and TRBJ2-5, with a tentative D call TRBD1 (5 bases). CDR1 is MNHEY, CDR2 SMNVEV, per germline (reference sequence). V dropped 1 base and J dropped 0 bases, with 6 bases sitting between them. The CDR3 contains 14 residues.

V and J are TRBV24-1 and TRBJ2-7; 7 bases match TRBD1. Unmatched junction bases numbered 8, after V lost 1 base and J lost 0 bases. Germline V gene sequence: CDR1 KGHDR, CDR2 SFDVKD. The CDR3 sequence is 17 residues long. The CDR3 bases are TGTGCCACCAGTGATTTCGCGGACAGGTTCCACTCCTACGAGCAGTACTTC. Encoded protein: CATSDFADRFHSYEQYF.